A selection of T cell receptor beta chains follows, all from one sample in a study of cytomegalovirus exposure and HLA in healthy donors. Using immunoSEQ multiplex PCR, the repertoire was profiled, and TCRdb retains in-frame clones only, with some absent. The table lists some 200,000 clones, approximately 82% of them singletons, with 0.6% to 0.7% in the top ten. The specimen was PBMCs. The receptors originated from a man younger than 30 in good health and CMV-seronegative. CDR3s include the opening cysteine and the closing phenylalanine or tryptophan. The D gene is left open where the match is weak. Not every row has a clone size; where given, it reads once, few, many or a size class.

TRBV6-1	TRBJ2-3	.	.	TGTGCCAGCAGTGAGATACAGGGCGGCACAGATACGCAGTATTTT	CASSEIQGGTDTQYF
TRBV4-1	TRBJ1-5	.	.	TGCGCCAGCAGCCAGAGGATTGGGAGCAGCAATCAGCCCCAGCATTTT	CASSQRIGSSNQPQHF
TRBV10-3	TRBJ2-7	.	TRBD1	TGTGCCATCAGTGCGGGACAGGGGTCCTACGAGCAGTACTTC	CAISAGQGSYEQYF
TRBV2	TRBJ2-7	.	TRBD2	TGTGCCAGCATGCGGGGGGGTGGACGGCTCGAGCAGTACTTC	CASMRGGGRLEQYF
TRBV7-2	TRBJ2-3	.	TRBD1	TGTGCCAGCAGCCCGAACAGGGGGTCCACAGATACGCAGTATTTT	CASSPNRGSTDTQYF
TRBV2	TRBJ1-1	.	TRBD1	TGTGCCAGCAGTTTCCGACAGGGAGTGTTAGTGTTCACTGAAGCTTTCTTT	CASSFRQGVLVFTEAFF
TRBV5-1	TRBJ1-2	.	.	TGCGCCAGCAGCTTGACTTCTAACTATGGCTACACCTTC	CASSLTSNYGYTF
TRBV6-5	TRBJ1-2	.	.	TGTGCCAGCGGCCAGACAGGACGCTATGGCTACACCTTC	CASGQTGRYGYTF
TRBV4-1	TRBJ1-2	.	.	TGCGCCAGCAGCCAACGAGGTGACTATGGCTACACCTTC	CASSQRGDYGYTF
TRBV6-5	TRBJ1-5	.	.	TGTGCCAGCAGCCCTGAGGCAGTGAATCAGCCCCAGCATTTT	CASSPEAVNQPQHF
TRBV5-4	TRBJ2-1	.	.	TGTGCCAGCAGCTTGGTGTGGGACAAATGGAGTGAGCAGTTCTTC	CASSLVWDKWSEQFF
TRBV29-1	TRBJ2-7	.	TRBD1	TGCAGCGTTGGGACAGGTTCCTACGAGCAGTACTTC	CSVGTGSYEQYF
TRBV30	TRBJ2-1	.	TRBD2	TGTGCCTGGAGGCTTGGCGGGAGCTCCTACAATGAGCAGTTCTTC	CAWRLGGSSYNEQFF
TRBV28	TRBJ2-3	.	.	TGTGCCAGCAGTCCGGACAGCGATACGCAGTATTTT	CASSPDSDTQYF
TRBV6-1	TRBJ1-2	.	.	TGTGCCAGCAGTTATGATCTGGCATACTATGGCTACACCTTC	CASSYDLAYYGYTF
TRBV28	TRBJ2-1	once	TRBD2	TGTGCCAGCAGTCGCACGACTAGCGGGTACTACAATGAGCAGTTCTTC	CASSRTTSGYYNEQFF
TRBV6-7	TRBJ2-1	once	TRBD1	TGTGCCCGCCGGGACAGGGGCCTCTTC	CARRDRGLF
TRBV30	TRBJ2-7	.	TRBD1	TGTGCCTGGAGTACTGGACAGGGGTCCTACGAGCAGTACTTC	CAWSTGQGSYEQYF
TRBV10-3	TRBJ1-3	few	.	TGTGCCATCAATGAAACACCTAGCTCTGGAAACACCATATATTTT	CAINETPSSGNTIYF
TRBV7-9	TRBJ2-4	few	TRBD2	TGTGCCAGCAGCTCATGGGAGGGATCGGGCAACATTCAGTACTTC	CASSSWEGSGNIQYF
TRBV7-3	TRBJ2-1	.	TRBD1	TGTGCCAGCAGCTCCGGGACAGGGACTTACAATGAGCAGTTCTTC	CASSSGTGTYNEQFF
TRBV13	TRBJ2-1	.	TRBD2	TGTGCCAGCAGCCCTAGCGGGAGTATCTTCTTCAATGAGCAGTTCTTC	CASSPSGSIFFNEQFF
TRBV2	TRBJ2-3	.	.	TGTGCCAGCAAGGGGGGGGGAGACCCTACGCAGTATTTT	CASKGGGDPTQYF
TRBV27	TRBJ1-2	.	.	TGTGCCAGCAGGGGACCGGGGGGAGGACCTGGCTACACCTTC	CASRGPGGGPGYTF
TRBV7-3	TRBJ2-1	.	TRBD2	TGTGCCAGCAGCTTAAGAAGCGGGATCCTAGTAGGGACCTACAATGAGCAGTTCTTC	CASSLRSGILVGTYNEQFF
TRBV5-4	TRBJ2-7	.	TRBD1	TGTGCCAGCAGCCGGAGACAGGGGTCCTACGAGCAGTACTTC	CASSRRQGSYEQYF
TRBV2	TRBJ1-2	.	.	TGTGCCAGCACCCCTCCTAGCGGCGATGGCTACACCTTC	CASTPPSGDGYTF
TRBV4-1	TRBJ2-1	once	TRBD2	TGCGCCAGCAGCCAAGCGACTAGCGGGAGACTAACGGATGAGCAGTTCTTC	CASSQATSGRLTDEQFF
TRBV6-1	TRBJ2-7	.	TRBD1	TGTGCCAGCCGGGGGCAGGGGGCCCACGAGCAGTACTTC	CASRGQGAHEQYF
TRBV5-1	TRBJ1-3	.	.	TGCGCCAGCTCCCCCGGGGAGATGACCTCTGGAAACACCATATATTTT	CASSPGEMTSGNTIYF
TRBV14	TRBJ2-7	.	TRBD1	TGTGCCAGCAGCCAAAGGGGGACAGGTAACTACGAGCAGTACTTC	CASSQRGTGNYEQYF
TRBV7-9	TRBJ2-2	once	.	TGTGCCATCCTACTAGGTCGCGAAACCGGGGAGCTGTTTTTT	CAILLGRETGELFF
TRBV2	TRBJ1-1	.	.	TGTGCCAGCAGTGACAGGGGTAGTGCTTTCTTT	CASSDRGSAFF
TRBV6-5	TRBJ2-7	.	.	TGTGCCAGCAGTTACTCCGGGACACTTTCCTACGAGCAGTACTTC	CASSYSGTLSYEQYF
TRBV28	TRBJ1-4	once	.	TGTGCCAGCAGTTTAGGGGACAAATCGGATGAAAAACTGTTTTTT	CASSLGDKSDEKLFF
TRBV7-2	TRBJ1-5	.	.	TGTGCCAGCAGCTTAGTGGAGGGGAATCAGCCCCAGCATTTT	CASSLVEGNQPQHF
TRBV5-1	TRBJ2-5	.	TRBD2	TGCGCCAGCAGCCTCGGGACTAGCAGACAGTACTTC	CASSLGTSRQYF
TRBV9	TRBJ2-3	few	TRBD2	TGTGCCAGCAGCGTAGGGCTAGCGGGAGGCACAGATACGCAGTATTTT	CASSVGLAGGTDTQYF
TRBV2	TRBJ1-2	.	TRBD1	TGTGCCAACAGGGGGCAACAGAACTATGGCTACACCTTC	CANRGQQNYGYTF
TRBV28	TRBJ2-5	.	TRBD1	TGTGCCAGCAGTCCGACAGGGAACCAAGAGACCCAGTACTTC	CASSPTGNQETQYF
TRBV7-9	TRBJ1-1	.	.	TGTGCCAGCAGCTTAGTTGGAGTGAACACTGAAGCTTTCTTT	CASSLVGVNTEAFF
TRBV29-1	TRBJ1-3	.	.	TGCAGCGCTGTGGCACAGGCCGGAAACACCATATATTTT	CSAVAQAGNTIYF
TRBV28	TRBJ1-4	.	TRBD1	TGTGCCAGCAGCGCTATCTTGACAGGGGATGAAAAACTGTTTTTT	CASSAILTGDEKLFF
TRBV18	TRBJ2-1	.	TRBD1	TGTGCCAGCTCACCCTTGACAGGGGCCGGGAATGAGCAGTTCTTC	CASSPLTGAGNEQFF
TRBV4-2	TRBJ2-6	.	.	TGTGCCAGCAGCAAGGGGGGGACAACCACCTCTGGGGCCAACGTCCTGACTTTC	CASSKGGTTTSGANVLTF
TRBV6-5	TRBJ1-5	.	TRBD1	TGTGCCAGCAGTTCACAGACAGGGAGCAATCAGCCCCAGCATTTT	CASSSQTGSNQPQHF
TRBV7-7	TRBJ1-1	.	.	TGTGCTAGCAGCCAGGACAGATACACTGAAGCTTTCTTT	CASSQDRYTEAFF
TRBV5-1	TRBJ2-5	few	TRBD1	TGCGCCAGCAGCTCGGACCAACAGGGGTGGGAGACCCAGTACTTC	CASSSDQQGWETQYF